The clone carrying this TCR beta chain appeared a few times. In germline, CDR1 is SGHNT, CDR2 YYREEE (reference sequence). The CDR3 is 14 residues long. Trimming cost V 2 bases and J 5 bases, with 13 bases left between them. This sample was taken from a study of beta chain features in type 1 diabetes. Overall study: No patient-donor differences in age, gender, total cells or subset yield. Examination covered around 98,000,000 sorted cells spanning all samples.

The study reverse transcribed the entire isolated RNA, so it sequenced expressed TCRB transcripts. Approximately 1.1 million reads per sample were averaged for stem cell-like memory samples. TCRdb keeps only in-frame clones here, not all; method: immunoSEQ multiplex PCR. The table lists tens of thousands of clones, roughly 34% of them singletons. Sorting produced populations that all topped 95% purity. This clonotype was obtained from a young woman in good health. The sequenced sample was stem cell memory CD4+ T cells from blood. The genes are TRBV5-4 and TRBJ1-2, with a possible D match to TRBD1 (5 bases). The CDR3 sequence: CASSFMGGGYGYTF. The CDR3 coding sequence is TGTGCCAGCAGCTTTATGGGGGGGGGTTATGGCTACACCTTC.